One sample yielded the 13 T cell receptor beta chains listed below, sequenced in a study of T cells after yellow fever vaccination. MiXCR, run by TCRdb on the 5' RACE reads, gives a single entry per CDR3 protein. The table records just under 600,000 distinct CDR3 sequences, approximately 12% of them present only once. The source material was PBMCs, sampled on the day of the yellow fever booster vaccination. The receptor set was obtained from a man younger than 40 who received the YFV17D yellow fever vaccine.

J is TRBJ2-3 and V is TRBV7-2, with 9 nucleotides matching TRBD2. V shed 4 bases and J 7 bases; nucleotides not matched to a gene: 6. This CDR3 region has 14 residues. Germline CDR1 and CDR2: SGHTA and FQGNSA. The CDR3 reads CASSSLTSGYTQYF. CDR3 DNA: TGTGCCAGCAGCTCCCTGACTAGCGGATATACGCAGTATTTT.

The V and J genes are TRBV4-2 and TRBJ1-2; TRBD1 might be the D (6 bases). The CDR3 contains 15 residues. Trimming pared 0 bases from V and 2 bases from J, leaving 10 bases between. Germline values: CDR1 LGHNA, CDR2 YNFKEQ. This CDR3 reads CASSQEWTENYGYTF. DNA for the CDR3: TGTGCCAGCAGCCAAGAATGGACAGAGAACTATGGCTACACCTTC.

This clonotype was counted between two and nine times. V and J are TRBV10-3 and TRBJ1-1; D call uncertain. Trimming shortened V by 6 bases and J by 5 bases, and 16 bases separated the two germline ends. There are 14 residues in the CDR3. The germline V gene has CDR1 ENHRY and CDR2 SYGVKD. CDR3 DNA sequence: TGTGCCATCAGAGGTAGCGGAGCAGTGACTGAAGCTTTCTTT. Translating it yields CAIRGSGAVTEAFF.

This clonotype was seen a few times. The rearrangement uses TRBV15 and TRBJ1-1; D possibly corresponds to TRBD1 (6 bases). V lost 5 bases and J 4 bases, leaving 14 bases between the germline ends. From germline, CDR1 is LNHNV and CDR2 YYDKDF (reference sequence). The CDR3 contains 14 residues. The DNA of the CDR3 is TGTGCCACCAGCGCCGGGGGGGCCAGCACTGAAGCTTTCTTT. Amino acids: CATSAGGASTEAFF.

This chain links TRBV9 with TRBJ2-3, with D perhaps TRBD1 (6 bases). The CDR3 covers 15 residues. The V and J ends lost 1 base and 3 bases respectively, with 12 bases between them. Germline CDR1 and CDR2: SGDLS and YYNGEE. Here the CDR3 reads CASSVRSGQTDTQYF. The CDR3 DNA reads TGTGCCAGCAGCGTAAGAAGCGGACAGACAGATACGCAGTATTTT.

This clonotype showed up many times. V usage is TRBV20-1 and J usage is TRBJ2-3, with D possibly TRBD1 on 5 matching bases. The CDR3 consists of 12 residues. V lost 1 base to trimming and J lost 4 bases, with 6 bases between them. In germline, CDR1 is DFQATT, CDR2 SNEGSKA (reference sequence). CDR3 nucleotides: TGCAGTGCTAGAGGGGGCGCAGATACGCAGTATTTT. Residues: CSARGGADTQYF.

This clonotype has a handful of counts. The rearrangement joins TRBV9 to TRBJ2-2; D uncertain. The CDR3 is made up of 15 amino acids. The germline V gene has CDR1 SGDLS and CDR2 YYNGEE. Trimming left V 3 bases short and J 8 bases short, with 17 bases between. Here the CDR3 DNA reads TGTGCCAGCAGCGCCCGCCCGCGGAGTGTAGGGGAGCTGTTTTTT. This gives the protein CASSARPRSVGELFF. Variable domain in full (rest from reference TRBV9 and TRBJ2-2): DSGVTQTPKHLITATGQRVTLRCSPRSGDLSVYWYQQSLDQGLQFLIQYYNGEERAKGNILERFSAQQFPDLHSELNLSSLELGDSALYFCASSARPRSVGELFFGEGSRLTVL.

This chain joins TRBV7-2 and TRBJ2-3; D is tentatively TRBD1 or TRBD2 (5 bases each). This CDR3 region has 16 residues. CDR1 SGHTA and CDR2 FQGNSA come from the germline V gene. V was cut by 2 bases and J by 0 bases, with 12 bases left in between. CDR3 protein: CASSLSWGGSTDTQYF. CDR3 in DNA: TGTGCCAGCAGCTTATCTTGGGGCGGGAGCACAGATACGCAGTATTTT.

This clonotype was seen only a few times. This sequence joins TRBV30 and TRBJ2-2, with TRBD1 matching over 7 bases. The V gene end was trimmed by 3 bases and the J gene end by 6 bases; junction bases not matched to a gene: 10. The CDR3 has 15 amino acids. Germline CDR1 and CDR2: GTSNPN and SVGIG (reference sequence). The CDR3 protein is CAWRDRVGSAGELFF. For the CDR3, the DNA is TGTGCCTGGAGAGACAGGGTGGGAAGCGCCGGGGAGCTGTTTTTT.

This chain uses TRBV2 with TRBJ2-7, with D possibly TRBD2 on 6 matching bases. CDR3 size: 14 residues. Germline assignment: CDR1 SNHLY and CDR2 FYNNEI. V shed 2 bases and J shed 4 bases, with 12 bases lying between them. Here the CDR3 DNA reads TGTGCCAGCAGTGAAAGGGTCGGGAGTTACGAGCAGTACTTC. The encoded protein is CASSERVGSYEQYF. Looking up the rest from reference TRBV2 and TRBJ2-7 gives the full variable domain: EPEVTQTPSHQVTQMGQEVILRCVPISNHLYFYWYRQILGQKVEFLVSFYNNEISEKSEIFDDQFSVERPDGSNFTLKIRSTKLEDSAMYFCASSERVGSYEQYFGPGTRLTVT.

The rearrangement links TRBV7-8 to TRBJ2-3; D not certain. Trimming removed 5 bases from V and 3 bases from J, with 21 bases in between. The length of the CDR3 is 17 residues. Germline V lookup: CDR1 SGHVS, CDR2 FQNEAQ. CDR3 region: CASSLGRWRGKTDTQYF. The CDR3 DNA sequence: TGTGCCAGCAGCCTCGGGCGCTGGCGTGGAAAAACAGATACGCAGTATTTT.

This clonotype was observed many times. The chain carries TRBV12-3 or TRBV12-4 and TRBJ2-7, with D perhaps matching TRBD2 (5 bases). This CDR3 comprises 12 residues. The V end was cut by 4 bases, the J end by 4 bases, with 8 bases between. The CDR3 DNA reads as TGTGCCAGCAGTTCAAGACTATACGAGCAGTACTTC. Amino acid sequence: CASSSRLYEQYF.

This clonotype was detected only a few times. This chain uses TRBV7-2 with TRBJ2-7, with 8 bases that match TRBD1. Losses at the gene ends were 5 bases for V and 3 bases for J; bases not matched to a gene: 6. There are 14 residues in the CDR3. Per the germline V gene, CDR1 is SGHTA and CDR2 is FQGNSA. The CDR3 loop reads CASSARDRSYEQYF. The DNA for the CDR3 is TGTGCCAGCAGCGCCCGGGACAGGAGCTACGAGCAGTACTTC.